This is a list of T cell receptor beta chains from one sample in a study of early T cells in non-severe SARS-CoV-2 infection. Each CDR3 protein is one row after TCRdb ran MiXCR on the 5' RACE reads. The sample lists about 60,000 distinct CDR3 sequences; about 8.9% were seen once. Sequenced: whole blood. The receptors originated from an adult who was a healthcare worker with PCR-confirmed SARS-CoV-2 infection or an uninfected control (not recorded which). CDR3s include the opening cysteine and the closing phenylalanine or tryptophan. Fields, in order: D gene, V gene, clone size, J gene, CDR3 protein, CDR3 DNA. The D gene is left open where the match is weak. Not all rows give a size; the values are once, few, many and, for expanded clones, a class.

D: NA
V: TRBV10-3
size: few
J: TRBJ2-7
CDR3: CAISGGPATYEQYF
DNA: TGTGCCATCAGTGGGGGACCCGCAACCTACGAGCAGTACTTC

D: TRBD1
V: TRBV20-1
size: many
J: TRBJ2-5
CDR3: CSAIRQGKQETQYF
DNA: TGCAGTGCTATTAGACAGGGGAAACAAGAGACCCAGTACTTC

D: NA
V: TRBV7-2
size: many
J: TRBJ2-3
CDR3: CASTLRRGTDTQYF
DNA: TGTGCCAGCACCCTGCGGCGGGGCACAGATACGCAGTATTTT

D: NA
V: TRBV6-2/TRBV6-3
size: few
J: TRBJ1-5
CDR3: CASSYDGQLGHQPQHF
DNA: TGTGCCAGCAGTTACGACGGACAGTTAGGACATCAGCCCCAGCATTTT

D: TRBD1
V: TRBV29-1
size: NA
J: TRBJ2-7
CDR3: CSVRTGTGVEQYF
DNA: TGCAGCGTTCGAACCGGGACAGGGGTCGAGCAGTACTTC

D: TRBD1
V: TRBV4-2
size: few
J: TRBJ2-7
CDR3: CASRDSEGQGAHEQYF
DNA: TGTGCCAGCAGGGACTCAGAGGGACAGGGCGCCCACGAGCAGTACTTC

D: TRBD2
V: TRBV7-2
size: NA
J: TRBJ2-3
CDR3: CARSTGLVGGQGTDTQYF
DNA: TGTGCCCGCAGCACCGGACTAGTGGGAGGGCAGGGTACAGATACGCAGTATTTT

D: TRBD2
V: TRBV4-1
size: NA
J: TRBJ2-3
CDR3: CASRRGTGGSGDTQYF
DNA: TGCGCCAGCAGACGCGGGACTGGCGGGAGCGGGGATACGCAGTATTTT

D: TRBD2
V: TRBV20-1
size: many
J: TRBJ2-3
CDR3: CSASYPGGNSPTDTQYF
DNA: TGCAGTGCTAGCTATCCGGGAGGAAATTCCCCCACAGATACGCAGTATTTT

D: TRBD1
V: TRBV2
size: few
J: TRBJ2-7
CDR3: CASKGALRYEQYF
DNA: TGTGCCAGCAAGGGGGCCCTACGCTACGAGCAGTACTTC

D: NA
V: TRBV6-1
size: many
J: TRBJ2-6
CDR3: CASSDGYSGANVLTF
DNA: TGTGCCAGCAGTGATGGATACTCTGGGGCCAACGTCCTGACTTTC

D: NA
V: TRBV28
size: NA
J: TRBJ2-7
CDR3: CATAWLGAYEQYF
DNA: TGTGCCACCGCCTGGCTAGGTGCCTACGAGCAGTACTTC

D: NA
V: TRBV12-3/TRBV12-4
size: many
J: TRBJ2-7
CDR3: CASSPPTATYEQYF
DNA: TGTGCCAGCAGTCCTCCAACAGCAACCTACGAGCAGTACTTC

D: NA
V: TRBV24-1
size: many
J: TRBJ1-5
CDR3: CATKGSGSNQPQHF
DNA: TGTGCCACAAAGGGATCGGGGAGCAATCAGCCCCAGCATTTT

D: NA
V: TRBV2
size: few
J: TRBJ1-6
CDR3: CASSGGGPLHF
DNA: TGTGCCAGCAGTGGGGGGGGACCCCTCCACTTT

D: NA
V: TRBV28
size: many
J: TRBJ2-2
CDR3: CASIRRVTGELFF
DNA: TGTGCCAGCATTAGGAGGGTCACCGGGGAGCTGTTTTTT

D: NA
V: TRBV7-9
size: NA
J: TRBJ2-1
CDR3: CASSHHDWAYHGEQFF
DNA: TGTGCCAGCAGTCATCACGACTGGGCCTACCACGGTGAGCAGTTCTTC

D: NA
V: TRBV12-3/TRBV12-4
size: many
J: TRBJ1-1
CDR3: CASSGGPNTEAFF
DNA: TGTGCCAGCTCCGGGGGGCCGAACACTGAAGCTTTCTTT

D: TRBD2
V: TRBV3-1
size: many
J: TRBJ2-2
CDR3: CASSPLAGTTTGELFF
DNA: TGTGCCAGCAGCCCCTTAGCGGGAACGACCACCGGGGAGCTGTTTTTT

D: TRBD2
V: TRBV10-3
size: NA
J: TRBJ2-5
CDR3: CAISEGREGLQETQYF
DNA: TGTGCCATCAGTGAAGGTCGGGAGGGGCTCCAAGAGACCCAGTACTTC

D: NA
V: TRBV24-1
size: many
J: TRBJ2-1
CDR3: CATSDRGGGYNEQFF
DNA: TGTGCCACCAGTGACAGGGGAGGGGGGTACAATGAGCAGTTCTTC

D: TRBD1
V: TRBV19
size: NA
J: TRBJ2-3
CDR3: CASSKTGKRGDTQYF
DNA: TGTGCCAGTAGCAAGACAGGGAAAAGGGGAGATACGCAGTATTTT

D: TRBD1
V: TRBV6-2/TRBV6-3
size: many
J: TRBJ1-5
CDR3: CASNPDRDQPQHF
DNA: TGTGCCAGCAACCCGGACAGGGATCAGCCCCAGCATTTT

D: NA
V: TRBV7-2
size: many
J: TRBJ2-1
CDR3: CASSLGGSLKEFF
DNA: TGTGCCAGCAGCTTAGGGGGGAGCCTAAAGGAGTTCTTC

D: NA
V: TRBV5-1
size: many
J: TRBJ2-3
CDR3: CASSDGARVPDTQYF
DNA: TGCGCCAGCAGCGATGGGGCGCGAGTGCCAGATACGCAGTATTTT

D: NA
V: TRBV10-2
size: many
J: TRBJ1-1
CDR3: CASSEKRTRGLALNTEAFF
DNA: TGCGCCAGCAGTGAGAAGAGGACAAGGGGCCTTGCCCTGAACACTGAAGCTTTCTTT

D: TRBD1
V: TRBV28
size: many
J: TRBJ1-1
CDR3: CASSPRGQAFF
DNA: TGTGCCAGCAGTCCGAGGGGGCAAGCTTTCTTT

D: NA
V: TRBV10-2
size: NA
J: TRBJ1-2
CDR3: CAIYGEFRANYGYTF
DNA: TGCGCCATCTATGGGGAATTCAGAGCTAACTATGGCTACACCTTC

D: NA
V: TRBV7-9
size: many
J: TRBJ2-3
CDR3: CASSLEPGRDTQYF
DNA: TGTGCCAGCAGCTTAGAGCCGGGAAGGGATACGCAGTATTTT

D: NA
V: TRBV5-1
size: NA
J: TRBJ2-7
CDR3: CASSLADGPYEQYF
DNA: TGCGCCAGCAGCTTGGCCGACGGGCCCTACGAGCAGTACTTC

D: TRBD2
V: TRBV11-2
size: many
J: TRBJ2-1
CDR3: CASSSGSFDNEQFF
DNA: TGTGCCAGCAGTAGCGGGAGTTTCGACAATGAGCAGTTCTTC

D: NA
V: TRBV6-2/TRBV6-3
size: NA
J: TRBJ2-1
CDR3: CASKGNGLDEQFF
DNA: TGTGCCAGCAAAGGGAACGGCTTGGATGAGCAGTTCTTC

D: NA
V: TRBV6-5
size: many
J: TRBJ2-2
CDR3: CASSYYGPNTGELFF
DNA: TGTGCCAGCAGTTACTACGGGCCCAACACCGGGGAGCTGTTTTTT

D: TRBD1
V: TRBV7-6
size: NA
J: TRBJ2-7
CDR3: CASARGPLSYEQYF
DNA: TGTGCCAGCGCCAGGGGGCCGCTCTCCTACGAGCAGTACTTC

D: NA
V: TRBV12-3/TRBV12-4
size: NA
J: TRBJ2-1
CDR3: CASSHGDHEQFF
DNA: TGTGCCAGCAGCCATGGGGACCATGAGCAGTTCTTC

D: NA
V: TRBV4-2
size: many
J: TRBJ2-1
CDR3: CASSQDLAMGYNEQFF
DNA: TGTGCCAGCAGCCAAGATTTAGCGATGGGTTATAATGAGCAGTTCTTC

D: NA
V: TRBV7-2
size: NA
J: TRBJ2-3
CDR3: CASSRGRTDTQYF
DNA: TGTGCCAGCAGCAGAGGACGCACAGATACGCAGTATTTT

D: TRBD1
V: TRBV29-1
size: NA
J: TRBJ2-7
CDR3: CSAGTVYEQYF
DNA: TGCAGCGCGGGGACAGTATACGAGCAGTACTTC

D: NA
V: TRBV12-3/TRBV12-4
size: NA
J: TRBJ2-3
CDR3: CASSPTGTYTDTQYF
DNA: TGTGCCAGCAGTCCCACGGGTACTTACACAGATACGCAGTATTTT

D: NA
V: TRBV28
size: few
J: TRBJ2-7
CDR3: CASRMPGTLNEQYF
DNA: TGTGCCAGCAGGATGCCCGGGACATTAAACGAGCAGTACTTC